This T cell receptor (beta chain) was captured by sequencing in a study of shared T cell receptors in the human thymus (dated by TCRdb to about 2021). Looking at the study overall: The study examined how self-reactive, shared T-cell receptor alpha chains are generated in the human thymus.

The germline V gene sets CDR1 to SGHDT and CDR2 to YYEEEE. The germline V and J ends show losses of 4 bases and 1 base respectively, and no gene match explains 6 bases of the junction. Reading from cysteine to phenylalanine, the CDR3 counts 17 amino acids. The CDR3 DNA has 51 bases and is translated from base 1. Library preparation used the immunoSEQ multiplex PCR assay. TCRdb retrieved this table from immuneACCESS and kept in-frame rearrangements only. Not all clones are present; in checked studies, unresolved V genes account for under half, and no reason is known for the remainder. Present in this sample are hundreds of thousands of clones, approximately 83% of which were seen just once. Clones ranked in the top ten supply roughly 0.01% of the sample. This clone has only one observation. Its binding antigen is unknown. Per-base quality was not reported, and no clone a single base away is much larger than it.

These data are also associated with another study on human thymus T cells. That second publication adds: Immunologically healthy infants undergoing open corrective cardiac surgery for congenital heart defects in Finland were used as donors. Thymus tissue was obtained as surgical resects removed during corrective cardiac surgery. Both the thymic and the peripheral blood repertoires appeared to show biased V and J gene segment usage. According to the related research, thymic TCR repertoires were highly overlapping among unrelated individuals. TCR alpha and beta repertoires from about 8 infant thymus samples and a few related peripheral blood samples were characterized in the study. The infant donors were about 7 to 244 days old, and the cohort included several males and a couple of females. Thymocytes were mechanically released from the tissue and were stored as pellets of roughly 10-32 million cells at -70 degrees C. A QIAsymphony instrument was used to extract genomic DNA from the frozen cell pellets. Using the immunoSEQ multiplex PCR assay, the TCRB and TCRAD loci were amplified from a standardized quantity of quality-controlled genomic DNA. The V(D)J region was spanned by amplicons of a length sufficient to cover the CDR3 and to identify V and J genes. The amplicons were sequenced on an Illumina platform via the commercial immunoSEQ service. Primer bias and sequencing errors were corrected as previously described, and TCRAD and TCRB definitions were based on the IMGT database. Repertoires were analysed with immunoSEQ Analyzer 3.0 and VDJTools, covering basic statistics, V/J segment usage, diversity estimates, rarefaction and pairwise overlap. Diversity was estimated with Chao1, ChaoE, Efron-Thisted, Shannon and inverse Simpson indices, and also on datasets down-sampled to the smallest sample. For repertoire overlap, CDR3 nucleotide sequence, V gene and J gene had to match strictly, and clustering was done by Jaccard-based multidimensional scaling. Thymus samples yielded on average roughly 840,000 unique TCRB clonotypes, compared with around 91,000 from blood samples.

The chain joins TRBV5-6 to TRBJ1-6, with TRBD1 identical over 9 junction bases. The clonotype was recovered from a girl less than two years old with a congenital heart defect. Donor details come from another sample of the same person, matched by shared clones. Sequenced sample: thymocytes. Here the CDR3 is given as CASSGWTGASYNSPLHF. The sequence in DNA is TGTGCCAGCAGCGGCTGGACAGGGGCGTCCTATAATTCACCCCTCCACTTT.